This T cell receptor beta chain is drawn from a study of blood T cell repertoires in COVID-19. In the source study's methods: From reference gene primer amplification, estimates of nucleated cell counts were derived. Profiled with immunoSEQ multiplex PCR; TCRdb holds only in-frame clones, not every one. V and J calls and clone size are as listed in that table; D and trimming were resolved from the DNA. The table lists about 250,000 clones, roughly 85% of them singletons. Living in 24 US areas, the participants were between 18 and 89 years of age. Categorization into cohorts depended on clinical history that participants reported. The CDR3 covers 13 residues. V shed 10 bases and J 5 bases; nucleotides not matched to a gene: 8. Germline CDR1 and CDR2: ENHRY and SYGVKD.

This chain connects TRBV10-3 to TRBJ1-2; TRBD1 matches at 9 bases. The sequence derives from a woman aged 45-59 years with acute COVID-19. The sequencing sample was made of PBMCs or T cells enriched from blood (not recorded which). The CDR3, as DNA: TGTGCCACAGAGACAGGGGGAGGGTATGGCTACACCTTC. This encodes CATETGGGYGYTF.